Below, 32 T cell receptor beta chains from the same sample are listed, as sequenced in a study of OX40 agonist ivuxolimab in advanced cancers. To prepare the library, the immunoSEQ multiplex PCR assay was applied. TCRdb took this table from immuneACCESS and kept in-frame rearrangements with V and J called. Such tables lack part of the clones; where checked against another copy, unresolved V genes explain under half of the gap, and the rest is unexplained. For this sample the table gives approximately 45,000 clones, of which roughly 82% were detected only once. The ten largest clonotypes hold about 2.1% of the sample. The sample in question was CD4+ or CD8+ T cells sorted from blood, obtained in a trial of the OX40 agonist ivuxolimab. The receptor set was obtained from an adult with an advanced solid tumor such as melanoma, head and neck, liver or kidney cancer.

V and J are TRBV10-2 and TRBJ1-5, with D unresolved. Germline lookup yields CDR1 WSHSY and CDR2 SAAADI. This CDR3 is built from 14 residues. V lost 5 bases and J lost 6, with 14 bases in between. The DNA for the CDR3 is TGCGCCAGCAGTTCAGGAGTCTCCAGTCAGCCCCAGCATTTT. It encodes CASSSGVSSQPQHF.

This clone was seen a handful of times. The chain couples TRBV7-3 to TRBJ2-2; 8 bases are shared with TRBD1. The junction had 8 bases not matched to a gene; V was cut back by 0 bases and J by 5 bases. Germline CDR1 SGHTA, CDR2 FQGTGA. The CDR3 spans 17 residues. The CDR3 bases are TGTGCCAGCAGCTTAACCGTCCAGGGGGCGCGTACCGGGGAGCTGTTTTTT. Translating gives CASSLTVQGARTGELFF.

This clone was observed a single time. The chain links TRBV29-1 to TRBJ1-2; 8 bases line up with TRBD1. This CDR3 is built from 11 residues. V trimming: 4 bases; J trimming: 5 bases; junction bases outside the gene matches: 0. The germline V gene has CDR1 SQVTM and CDR2 ANQGSEA. The CDR3, as DNA: TGCAGCGTTGGGACAGGGTATGGCTACACCTTC. This codes for CSVGTGYGYTF.

The chain has TRBV30 and TRBJ2-3, with 9 bases lining up with TRBD1. The germline V gene encodes CDR1 GTSNPN and CDR2 SVGIG (reference sequence). The trim removed 4 bases at V and 4 bases at J, leaving 6 bases unmatched. The CDR3 consists of 14 residues. The CDR3 DNA is TGTGCCTGGACCCGGACAGGGGCGGCAGATACGCAGTATTTT. Its translation is CAWTRTGAADTQYF.

This clone was found a few times. The chain has TRBV6-1 and TRBJ2-7; D is undetermined. From germline, CDR1 is MNHNS and CDR2 SASEGT. This CDR3 comprises 13 residues. V shed 4 bases and J shed 2 bases, with 9 bases lying between them. CDR3 sequence: CASSVPKPYEQYF. DNA of the CDR3: TGTGCCAGCAGTGTACCCAAACCCTACGAGCAGTACTTC.

The chain is built from TRBV28 and TRBJ2-1, with 12 bases lining up with TRBD2. J was trimmed by 5 bases and V by 5 bases; bases with no gene match: 4. The CDR3 sequence is 15 residues long. Germline V gene sequence: CDR1 MDHEN, CDR2 SYDVKM. CDR3 coding DNA: TGTGCCAGCAGTGCTAGCGGGGGGGTGAACAATGAGCAGTTCTTC. Its translation is CASSASGGVNNEQFF.

The chain recombines TRBV15 with TRBJ2-1; D gene unclear. Per germline, CDR1 LNHNV and CDR2 YYDKDF (reference sequence). This CDR3 contains 13 residues. The germline V and J ends were trimmed by 0 bases and 5 bases, with 5 bases remaining between them. DNA for the CDR3: TGTGCCACCAGCAGAGATCTGGACAATGAGCAGTTCTTC. Translating it yields CATSRDLDNEQFF. The full variable domain, in which reference TRBV15 and TRBJ2-1 provide the parts outside the CDR3, is DAMVIQNPRYQVTQFGKPVTLSCSQTLNHNVMYWYQQKSSQAPKLLFHYYDKDFNNEADTPDNFQSRRPNTSFCFLDIRSPGLGDTAMYLCATSRDLDNEQFFGPGTRLTVL.

V gene TRBV9 combines with J gene TRBJ2-2; 8 bases are shared with TRBD2. CDR3 size: 16 residues. Germline CDR1 reads SGDLS; CDR2 reads YYNGEE. After removal of 0 bases from V and 5 bases from J, the junction contained 6 bases not matched to a gene. CDR3: CASSVESGGRTGELFF. In nucleotides, the CDR3 is TGTGCCAGCAGCGTAGAGTCGGGAGGGCGGACCGGGGAGCTGTTTTTT.

A note on this clone: One junction end disagrees with the germline gene, perhaps due to a read error. V gene TRBV7-7 combines with J gene TRBJ2-5, with TRBD2 matching over 11 bases. Germline lookup yields CDR1 SSHAT and CDR2 FNYEAQ (reference sequence). The CDR3 has 14 amino acids. In DNA form, the CDR3 reads TGTGCTAGCAGCTTAGCGGGAGGGGGAGAGACCCAGTACTTC. Protein sequence: CASSLAGGGETQYF.

The V gene is TRBV6-1, the J gene TRBJ1-1; D perhaps matches TRBD1 (5 bases). The germline CDR1 and CDR2 sequences are MNHNS and SASEGT. The CDR3 sequence is 14 residues long. V dropped 2 bases and J dropped 7 bases, with 14 bases sitting between them. CDR3 protein: CASSEPHRHGEAFF. CDR3 DNA: TGTGCCAGCAGTGAACCCCACAGGCACGGTGAAGCTTTCTTT.

The chain employs TRBV20-1 and TRBJ2-4; a possible D gene is TRBD2 (6 bases). Germline CDR1 DFQATT, CDR2 SNEGSKA (reference sequence). V lost 3 bases and J lost 9, with 9 bases in between. The CDR3 is 11 amino acids. CDR3 residues: CSASSGGIQYF. CDR3 nucleotides: TGCAGTGCTAGTTCCGGGGGCATTCAGTACTTC.

J is TRBJ2-7 and V is TRBV28; D ambiguous. Trimming shortened V by 2 bases and J by 6 bases, and 5 bases separated the two germline ends. Germline V gives CDR1 MDHEN, CDR2 SYDVKM. The CDR3 is made up of 11 amino acids. The chain's CDR3 is CASSLRVEQYF. CDR3 coding DNA: TGTGCCAGCAGTTTAAGGGTCGAGCAGTACTTC.

This chain uses TRBV6-5 with TRBJ2-2; TRBD1 agrees at 7 bases. Germline V gene sequence: CDR1 MNHEY, CDR2 SVGAGI. Trimming took 6 bases from V and 2 from J; bases not matched to a gene: 6. The CDR3 loop spans 15 amino acids. CDR3 region: CASRATGVNTGELFF. The CDR3 DNA follows: TGTGCCAGCAGAGCCACAGGGGTAAACACCGGGGAGCTGTTTTTT.

The CDR3 protein is CASRAGGSNQPQHF. In DNA form, the CDR3 reads TGCGCCTCAAGGGCAGGGGGAAGCAATCAGCCCCAGCATTTT. This chain connects TRBV4-1 to TRBJ1-5; 7 bases map to TRBD1. Germline V gene sequence: CDR1 MGHRA, CDR2 YSYEKL. CDR3 length: 14 amino acids. J gave up 1 base and V 11 bases, and 8 bases lay outside the gene matches.

This clone has only a few counts. The V gene is TRBV7-9, the J gene TRBJ2-7; 7 nucleotides align to TRBD2. The germline V gene encodes CDR1 SEHNR and CDR2 FQNEAQ (reference sequence). The CDR3 is 16 amino acids. V shed 3 bases and J 3 bases; nucleotides not matched to a gene: 11. CDR3 nucleotides: TGTGCCAGCAGCTTCAGGCCTAGCGGCGAGGGCTACGAGCAGTACTTC. This encodes CASSFRPSGEGYEQYF. The full variable domain, completed using reference TRBV7-9 and TRBJ2-7, is DTGVSQNPRHKITKRGQNVTFRCDPISEHNRLYWYRQTLGQGPEFLTYFQNEAQLEKSRLLSDRFSAERPKGSFSTLEIQRTEQGDSAMYLCASSFRPSGEGYEQYFGPGTRLTVT.

Here the CDR3 reads CASSRGTGGSNQPQHF. The CDR3 nucleotides are TGTGCCAGCAGCAGAGGGACAGGGGGGAGCAATCAGCCCCAGCATTTT. The chain employs TRBV9 and TRBJ1-5, with 11 bases that match TRBD1. CDR1 and CDR2 from the germline V gene are SGDLS and YYNGEE. CDR3 length: 16 amino acids. The V gene end was trimmed by 4 bases and the J gene end by 1 base; junction bases not matched to a gene: 4. Full variable domain (remainder filled in from reference TRBV9 and TRBJ1-5): DSGVTQTPKHLITATGQRVTLRCSPRSGDLSVYWYQQSLDQGLQFLIQYYNGEERAKGNILERFSAQQFPDLHSELNLSSLELGDSALYFCASSRGTGGSNQPQHFGDGTRLSIL.

The rearrangement uses TRBV29-1 and TRBJ1-5, with D unclear. CDR3 length: 12 residues. Trimming pared 7 bases from V and 4 bases from J, leaving 11 bases between. The V gene's germline CDR1 is SQVTM and CDR2 ANQGSEA. The CDR3 loop is CSAGSGNQPQHF. The CDR3 bases are TGCAGCGCCGGGTCAGGTAATCAGCCCCAGCATTTT.

This sequence joins TRBV18 and TRBJ2-3; 7 bases agree with TRBD1. V was pared by 3 bases and J by 6 bases, with 9 bases of the junction left unmatched. The CDR3 is 15 residues long. The germline V gene has CDR1 KGHSH and CDR2 LQKENI. CDR3 nucleotides: TGTGCCAGCTCACCCGGGACAGCCGTAATGGATACGCAGTATTTT. This encodes CASSPGTAVMDTQYF.

The chain carries TRBV5-1 and TRBJ1-4; D ambiguous. Per the germline V gene, CDR1 is SGHRS and CDR2 is YFSETQ. The CDR3 contains 11 residues. Trimming left V 0 bases short and J 8 bases short, with 2 bases between. In DNA form, the CDR3 reads TGCGCCAGCAGCTTGGGGGAAAAACTGTTTTTT. Translating it yields CASSLGEKLFF.

This chain links TRBV4-1 with TRBJ1-4; D remains ambiguous. CDR3 length equals 15 residues. Germline CDR1 is MGHRA and CDR2 is YSYEKL. V dropped 3 bases and J dropped 5 bases, with 13 bases sitting between them. Written as DNA, the CDR3 is TGCGCCAGCAGCCAGGAAGGGTTCAGGAATGAAAAACTGTTTTTT. The encoded protein is CASSQEGFRNEKLFF.

The chain couples TRBV18 to TRBJ2-1; D uncertain. CDR3 length: 13 amino acids. V lost 6 bases and J 10 bases, leaving 16 bases between the germline ends. Germline-derived CDR1 and CDR2 are KGHSH and LQKENI. The CDR3 here is CASSPVSVVEQFF. DNA of the CDR3: TGTGCCAGCTCCCCTGTCTCGGTAGTGGAGCAGTTCTTC. The variable domain in full, with the rest retrieved from reference TRBV18 and TRBJ2-1, is NAGVMQNPRHLVRRRGQEARLRCSPMKGHSHVYWYRQLPEEGLKFMVYLQKENIIDESGMPKERFSAEFPKEGPSILRIQQVVRGDSAAYFCASSPVSVVEQFFGPGTRLTVL.

Within the sample, this clone is medium-sized (0.01 to 0.1%). DNA for the CDR3: TGTGCCAGCAGCCCCACGGGACTATACACCGGGGAGCTGTTTTTT. Translating it yields CASSPTGLYTGELFF. The V gene is TRBV7-9, the J gene TRBJ2-2; 7 positions match TRBD2. Germline V gene data show CDR1 as SEHNR and CDR2 as FQNEAQ (reference sequence). V lost 5 bases to trimming and J lost 3 bases; unmatched junction nucleotides: 6. The CDR3 contains 15 residues.

The V call is TRBV5-6, the J call TRBJ2-5; D tentatively reads TRBD1 or TRBD2 (5 bases each). Germline CDR1 SGHDT, CDR2 YYEEEE. This CDR3 is built from 15 residues. V was clipped by 4 bases and J by 1 base, with 14 bases between them. CDR3: CASSRWDASQETQYF. CDR3 nucleotides: TGTGCCAGCAGCAGATGGGACGCAAGCCAAGAGACCCAGTACTTC.

The V call is TRBV5-6, the J call TRBJ1-5, with D hard to call. The CDR3 length is 15 residues. Per the germline V gene, CDR1 is SGHDT and CDR2 is YYEEEE. V was trimmed by 4 bases and J by 3 bases, leaving 14 bases between them. CDR3 loop: CASSPRGRTNQPQHF. For the CDR3, the DNA is TGTGCCAGCAGCCCCCGTGGGCGGACCAATCAGCCCCAGCATTTT.

This chain's CDR3 is CASSLAVGTVETQYF. The CDR3 DNA reads TGCGCCAGCAGCTTGGCTGTTGGGACGGTTGAGACCCAGTACTTC. V usage is TRBV5-1 and J usage is TRBJ2-5; D is perhaps TRBD1 or TRBD2 (5 bases each). The CDR3 length is 15 residues. Between the trimmed V and J ends, which lost 0 bases and 5 bases, there was a span of 14 bases. CDR1 and CDR2 (germline): SGHRS, YFSETQ.

V gene TRBV27 combines with J gene TRBJ1-6, with D unresolved. The germline V gene has CDR1 MNHEY and CDR2 SMNVEV (reference sequence). V shed 5 bases and J shed 7 bases, with 9 bases lying between them. This CDR3 comprises 13 residues. The chain's CDR3 is CASSAQRNSPLHF. The CDR3 bases are TGTGCCAGCAGTGCACAAAGGAATTCACCCCTCCACTTT.

The chain carries TRBV14 and TRBJ2-5; unclear D gene. This CDR3 has 13 amino acids. Germline CDR1 and CDR2: SGHDN and FVKESK. V was clipped by 9 bases and J by 0 bases, with 11 bases between them. CDR3 loop: CASNDGYQETQYF. The CDR3 nucleotides read TGTGCCAGTAACGACGGATACCAAGAGACCCAGTACTTC.

V usage is TRBV18 and J usage is TRBJ1-4; 8 nucleotides match TRBD1. The V segment lost 4 bases and the J segment 7 bases; nucleotides outside the gene matches: 8. In germline, CDR1 is KGHSH, CDR2 LQKENI. The CDR3 covers 15 residues. CDR3 region: CASSRGQGSGEKLFF. CDR3 in DNA: TGTGCCAGCTCACGAGGACAGGGCTCCGGTGAAAAACTGTTTTTT. The whole variable domain, remainder taken from reference TRBV18 and TRBJ1-4, is NAGVMQNPRHLVRRRGQEARLRCSPMKGHSHVYWYRQLPEEGLKFMVYLQKENIIDESGMPKERFSAEFPKEGPSILRIQQVVRGDSAAYFCASSRGQGSGEKLFFGSGTQLSVL.

The chain's CDR3 is CASSSQGFQETQYF. CDR3 nucleotide sequence: TGTGCCAGCAGCTCTCAGGGGTTCCAAGAGACCCAGTACTTC. This sequence joins TRBV5-8 and TRBJ2-5, with D tentatively TRBD1 (6 bases). The CDR3 sequence is 14 residues long. V lost 3 bases to trimming and J lost 1 base, with 10 bases between them. Germline-derived CDR1 and CDR2 are SGHTS and YDEGEE.

The table lists this clone with a few counts. V is TRBV6-1 and J is TRBJ1-2; 10 positions agree with TRBD1. This CDR3 comprises 14 residues. With 6 bases clipped from V and 8 bases from J, the junction kept 9 bases outside the gene matches. Per the germline V gene, CDR1 is MNHNS and CDR2 is SASEGT. The CDR3 here is CASSPTGGAGGYTF. As DNA, the CDR3 is TGTGCCAGCAGCCCGACAGGGGGCGCGGGAGGCTACACCTTC.

This chain connects TRBV6-5 to TRBJ2-7; TRBD2 agrees at 8 bases. This CDR3 has 13 amino acids. CDR1 and CDR2 from the germline V gene are MNHEY and SVGAGI. V shed 6 bases, J shed 2 bases, and the junction held 3 bases outside the gene matches. Here the CDR3 DNA reads TGTGCCAGCAGGGCGGGGGGAACCTACGAGCAGTACTTC. Translating gives CASRAGGTYEQYF.

The chain uses TRBV28 and TRBJ2-3; 7 bases fit TRBD2. The V and J ends lost 7 bases and 2 bases, in that order; junction bases with no gene match: 6. The CDR3 has 14 amino acids. Germline assignment: CDR1 MDHEN and CDR2 SYDVKM. CDR3 region: CASMVGGNTDTQYF. CDR3 DNA: TGTGCCAGCATGGTGGGAGGGAACACAGATACGCAGTATTTT.